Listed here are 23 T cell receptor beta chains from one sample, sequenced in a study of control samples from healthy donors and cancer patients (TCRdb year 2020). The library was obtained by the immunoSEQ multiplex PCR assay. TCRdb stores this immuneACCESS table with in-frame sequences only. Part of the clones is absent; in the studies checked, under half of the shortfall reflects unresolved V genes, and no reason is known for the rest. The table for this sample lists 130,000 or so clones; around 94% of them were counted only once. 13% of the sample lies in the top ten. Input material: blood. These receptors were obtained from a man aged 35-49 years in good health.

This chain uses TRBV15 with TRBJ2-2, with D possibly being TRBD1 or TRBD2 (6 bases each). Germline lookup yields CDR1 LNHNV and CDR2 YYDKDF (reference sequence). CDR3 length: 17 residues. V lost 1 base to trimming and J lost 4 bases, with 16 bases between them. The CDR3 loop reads CATSRAPGASFTGELFF. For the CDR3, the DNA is TGTGCCACCAGCAGAGCCCCGGGGGCGAGCTTCACCGGGGAGCTGTTTTTT.

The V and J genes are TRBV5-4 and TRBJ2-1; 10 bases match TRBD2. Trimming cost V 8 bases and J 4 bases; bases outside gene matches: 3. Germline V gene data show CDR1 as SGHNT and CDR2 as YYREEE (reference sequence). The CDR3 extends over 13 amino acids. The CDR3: CASSSGGYNEQFF. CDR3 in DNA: TGTGCCAGTTCTAGCGGGGGTTACAATGAGCAGTTCTTC.

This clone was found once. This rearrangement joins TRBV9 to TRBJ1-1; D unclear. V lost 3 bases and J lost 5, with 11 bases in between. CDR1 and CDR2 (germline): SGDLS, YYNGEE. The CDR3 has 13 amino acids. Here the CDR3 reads CASSATSATEAFF. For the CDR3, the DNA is TGTGCCAGCAGCGCGACTTCCGCGACTGAAGCTTTCTTT.

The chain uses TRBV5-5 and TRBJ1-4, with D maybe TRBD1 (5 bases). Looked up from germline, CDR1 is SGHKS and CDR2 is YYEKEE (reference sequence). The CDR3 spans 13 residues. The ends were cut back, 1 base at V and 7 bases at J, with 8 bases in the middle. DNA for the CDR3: TGTGCCAGCAGCTTGCTCCAGGGTGAAAAACTGTTTTTT. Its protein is CASSLLQGEKLFF.

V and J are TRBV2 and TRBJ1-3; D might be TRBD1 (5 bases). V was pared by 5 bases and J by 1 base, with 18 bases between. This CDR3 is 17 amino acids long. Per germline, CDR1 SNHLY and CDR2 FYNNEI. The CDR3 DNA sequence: TGTGCCAGCAGTCCTAGGGGTCGGTCGAGTTCTGGAAACACCATATATTTT. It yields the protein CASSPRGRSSSGNTIYF.

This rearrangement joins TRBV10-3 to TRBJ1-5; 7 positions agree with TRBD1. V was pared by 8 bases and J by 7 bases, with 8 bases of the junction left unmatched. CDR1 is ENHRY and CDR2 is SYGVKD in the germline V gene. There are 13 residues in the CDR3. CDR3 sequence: CAISTGDRQPQHF. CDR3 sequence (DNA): TGTGCCATCTCTACAGGGGATCGCCAGCCCCAGCATTTT.

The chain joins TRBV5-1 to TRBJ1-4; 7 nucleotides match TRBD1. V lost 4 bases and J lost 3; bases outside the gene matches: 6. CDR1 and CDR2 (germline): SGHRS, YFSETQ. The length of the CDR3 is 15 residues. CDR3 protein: CASSDREPANEKLFF. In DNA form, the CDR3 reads TGCGCCAGCAGCGACAGGGAACCGGCTAATGAAAAACTGTTTTTT.

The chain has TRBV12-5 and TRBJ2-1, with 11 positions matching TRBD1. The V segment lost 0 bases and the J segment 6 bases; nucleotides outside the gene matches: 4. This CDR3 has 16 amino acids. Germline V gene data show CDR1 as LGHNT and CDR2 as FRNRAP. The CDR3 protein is CASGLVGQGGLNEQFF. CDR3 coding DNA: TGTGCTAGTGGTTTGGTGGGACAGGGGGGGCTCAATGAGCAGTTCTTC.

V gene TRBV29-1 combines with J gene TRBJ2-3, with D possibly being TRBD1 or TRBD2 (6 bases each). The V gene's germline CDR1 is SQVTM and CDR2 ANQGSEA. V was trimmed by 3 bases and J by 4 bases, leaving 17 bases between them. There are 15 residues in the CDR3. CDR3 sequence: CSVDRGGGIPDTQYF. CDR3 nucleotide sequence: TGCAGCGTTGATCGAGGAGGGGGGATCCCAGATACGCAGTATTTT.

As DNA, the CDR3 is TGCGCCAGCAGCCAAGCCGGGATTAACCACTCTGGGGCCAACGTCCTGACTTTC. It specifies CASSQAGINHSGANVLTF. This rearrangement joins TRBV4-1 to TRBJ2-6; D perhaps matches TRBD2 (5 bases). The germline gives CDR1 MGHRA, CDR2 YSYEKL. The CDR3 covers 18 residues. Trimming stripped 1 base from V and 0 bases from J, with 13 bases between.

The CDR3 sequence is CASSYTGTGGHGYTF. The CDR3 nucleotides are TGTGCCAGCAGTTACACCGGGACAGGGGGCCATGGCTACACCTTC. V gene TRBV6-5 combines with J gene TRBJ1-2; TRBD1 matches 12 bases. The CDR3 totals 15 residues. CDR1 and CDR2 (germline): MNHEY, SVGAGI. The junction had 4 bases not matched to a gene; V was cut back by 2 bases and J by 6 bases.

CDR3 amino acids: CASSVNEKLFF. The CDR3 DNA reads as TGTGCCAGCAGTGTTAATGAAAAACTGTTTTTT. The chain couples TRBV28 to TRBJ1-4; D remains unclear. Germline V CDR1 and CDR2: MDHEN, SYDVKM. V lost 5 bases and J lost 4, with 2 bases in between. The CDR3 sequence is 11 residues long.

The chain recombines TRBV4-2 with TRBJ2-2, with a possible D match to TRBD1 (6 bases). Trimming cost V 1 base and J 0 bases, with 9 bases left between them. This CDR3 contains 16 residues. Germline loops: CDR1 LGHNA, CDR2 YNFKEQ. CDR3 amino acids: CASSQAQGSNTGELFF. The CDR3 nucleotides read TGTGCCAGCAGCCAAGCCCAGGGGTCGAACACCGGGGAGCTGTTTTTT.

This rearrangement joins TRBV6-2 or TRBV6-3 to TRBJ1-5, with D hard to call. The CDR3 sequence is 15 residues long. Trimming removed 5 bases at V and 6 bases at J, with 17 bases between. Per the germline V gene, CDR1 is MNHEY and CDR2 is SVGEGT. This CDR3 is CASSPHIGGFQPQHF. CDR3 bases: TGTGCCAGCAGTCCGCACATCGGAGGGTTTCAGCCCCAGCATTTT.

The DNA of the CDR3 is TGTGCCAGCAGCTATGGGCCCGATTGGAACACTGAAGCTTTCTTT. Amino acid sequence: CASSYGPDWNTEAFF. The V and J genes are TRBV5-6 and TRBJ1-1; D not certain. Germline values: CDR1 SGHDT, CDR2 YYEEEE. V lost 3 bases and J lost 1, with 13 bases in between. The CDR3 is 15 amino acids.

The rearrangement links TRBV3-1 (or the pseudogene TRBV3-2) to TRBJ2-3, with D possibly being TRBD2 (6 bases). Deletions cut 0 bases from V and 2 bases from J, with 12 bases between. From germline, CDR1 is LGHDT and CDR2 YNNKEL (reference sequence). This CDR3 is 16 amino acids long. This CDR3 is CASSQDLLAFTDTQYF. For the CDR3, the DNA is TGTGCCAGCAGCCAAGATCTTCTAGCGTTCACAGATACGCAGTATTTT.

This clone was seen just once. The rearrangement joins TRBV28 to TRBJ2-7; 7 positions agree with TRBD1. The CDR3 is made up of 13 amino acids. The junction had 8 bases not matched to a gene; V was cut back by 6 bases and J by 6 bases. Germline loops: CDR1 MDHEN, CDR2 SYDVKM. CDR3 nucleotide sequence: TGTGCCAGCAGCCACGGACAGGCCGGCGAGCAGTACTTC. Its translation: CASSHGQAGEQYF.

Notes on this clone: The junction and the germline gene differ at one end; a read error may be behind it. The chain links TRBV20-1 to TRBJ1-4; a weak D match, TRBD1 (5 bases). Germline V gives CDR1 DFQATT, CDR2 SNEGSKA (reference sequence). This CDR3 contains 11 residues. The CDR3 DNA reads TGCAGTGCCTCTGAGGGGACGGTAGGAAGCTTT. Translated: CSASEGTVGSF.

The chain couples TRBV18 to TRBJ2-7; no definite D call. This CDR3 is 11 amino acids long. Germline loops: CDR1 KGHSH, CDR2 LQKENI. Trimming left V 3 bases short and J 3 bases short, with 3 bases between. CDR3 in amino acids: CASSPDYEQYF. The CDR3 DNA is TGTGCCAGCTCACCGGACTACGAGCAGTACTTC.

CDR3 in DNA: TGTGCCAGCAGCTTACGGGGGGAGGAGACCCAGTACTTC. Its protein product is CASSLRGEETQYF. The chain carries TRBV7-6 and TRBJ2-5, with TRBD2 matching 7 bases. Germline CDR1 reads SGHVS; CDR2 reads FNYEAQ. The CDR3 contains 13 residues. With 2 bases clipped from V and 5 bases from J, the junction kept 2 bases outside the gene matches.

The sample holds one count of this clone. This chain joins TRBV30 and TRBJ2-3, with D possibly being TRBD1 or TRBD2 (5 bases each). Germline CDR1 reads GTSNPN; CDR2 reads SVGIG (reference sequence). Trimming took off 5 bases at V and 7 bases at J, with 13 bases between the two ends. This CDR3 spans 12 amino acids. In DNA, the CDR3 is TGTGCCTGGCAAGATGGGACCTATACGCAGTATTTT. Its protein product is CAWQDGTYTQYF.

CDR3 coding DNA: TGTGCCAGTAGTACCGGACGTCTCCTAGGCACCTACGAGCAGTACTTC. Translated, it gives CASSTGRLLGTYEQYF. The rearrangement joins TRBV19 to TRBJ2-7; D is uncertain. Per germline, CDR1 LNHDA and CDR2 SQIVND (reference sequence). The CDR3 totals 16 residues. The ends were cut back, 4 bases at V and 2 bases at J, with 18 bases in the middle. The full variable domain, rest sourced from reference TRBV19 and TRBJ2-7, is DGGITQSPKYLFRKEGQNVTLSCEQNLNHDAMYWYRQDPGQGLRLIYYSQIVNDFQKGDIAEGYSVSREKKESFPLTVTSAQKNPTAFYLCASSTGRLLGTYEQYFGPGTRLTVT.

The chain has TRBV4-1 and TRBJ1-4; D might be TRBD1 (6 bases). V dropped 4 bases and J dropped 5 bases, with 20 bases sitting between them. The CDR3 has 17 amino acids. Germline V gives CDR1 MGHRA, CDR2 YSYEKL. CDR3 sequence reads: CASSRPGRGRPNEKLFF. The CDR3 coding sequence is TGCGCCAGCAGCCGACCGGGCAGGGGACGCCCGAATGAAAAACTGTTTTTT.